Only a few counts were recorded for the clone carrying this TCR beta chain. The target antigen is unknown. The primer mix had 60 Vbeta and 13 Jbeta primers. Method: immunoSEQ multiplex PCR; TCRdb's copy keeps in-frame clones and lacks some. Of about 110,000 clones in the sample, 60% to 80% were seen once. The data derive from a study of cytomegalovirus exposure and HLA in healthy donors. Overall study results and limits: One later analysis reportedly identified an Asian-associated ancestry cluster that showed fewer N-insertions than the approximately 700-donor mean.

Unrecorded immune exposures were likely, despite nominal health at sampling. Germline lookup yields CDR1 SNHLY and CDR2 FYNNEI. This CDR3 comprises 14 residues. The ends lost 2 bases at V and 9 bases at J; junction bases unmatched: 3. Sequencing was carried out using PBMCs. V usage is TRBV2 and J usage is TRBJ1-6; the match to TRBD1 covers 8 bases. The clonotype was recovered from a boy younger than 18 in good health and CMV-seronegative. The CDR3 nucleotides are TGTGCCAGCAGTGAACAGGGGGCTTTTTCACCCCTCCACTTT. Translated, it gives CASSEQGAFSPLHF.